These T cell receptor beta chains were read from a single sample in a study of CD4 and CD8 cells across lung adenocarcinoma regions. TCRdb re-analysed the PCR reads in MiXCR, keeping a single row per CDR3 protein. The repertoire holds 7,500 or so distinct CDR3 sequences, around half seen once, with 97% in the top ten. Sequencing was performed on CD8+ T cells from the center of a lung tumor. The receptors were gathered from a male donor with lung adenocarcinoma. The CD4 and CD8 labels of this study may be unreliable. CDR3s include the opening cysteine and the closing phenylalanine or tryptophan.

TRBJ2-5,TRBV27,CASNYRGWSQLF
TRBJ2-1,TRBV6-5,CASSYSKMPGKNEQFF
NA,TRBV11-2,CASSLEYGSGETQYF
TRBJ2-3,TRBV9,CASSPGLAGATDTQYF
TRBJ1-1,TRBV6-1,CASTWVLTEAFF
NA,TRBV6-1,CASSQGGTYEQYF
NA,TRBV6-1,CASRGETGGRETQYF
NA,TRBV6-1,CASNRDRTTYEQYF
TRBJ2-1,TRBV7-2,CASSGGFLQFF
NA,TRBV27,CASRRDRGPYEQYF
NA,TRBV10-3,CAISDESDREETQYF
TRBJ2-5,TRBV27,CASSLYTGVEQYF
TRBJ2-1,TRBV6-1,CASSGEGLAGAGQFF
TRBJ2-3,TRBV4-1,CASSQADGAGGSTDTQYF
TRBJ2-7,TRBV6-5,CASSYLYEQYF
NA,TRBV27,CASSLLGMDEQYF
TRBJ2-5,TRBV7-2,CASSPAAGGTQYF
TRBJ2-1,TRBV6-1,CASSPLTVANEQFF
TRBJ2-1,TRBV6-1,CASSHPGTSGTSYNEQFF
NA,TRBV27,CASSRDTILGEQYF
TRBJ2-3,TRBV6-1,CASSPQGARGDTQYF
TRBJ2-1,TRBV6-1,CASSEGTVNEQFF
NA,TRBV6-1,CASRGRLVHEDEQYF
TRBJ2-1,TRBV6-1,CATKVPGQGNIQFF
TRBJ2-1,TRBV6-1,CASSAGLAGVYEQFF
TRBJ2-2,TRBV6-1,CASRSSGRSTGELFF
TRBJ2-1,TRBV27,CASSPFGRPYNEQFF
NA,TRBV7-2,CAGTGVGRKDTQYF
TRBJ2-3,TRBV10-1,CASGQGARDTQYF
NA,TRBV12-3/TRBV12-4,CASSSGSAPYEQYF
TRBJ2-3,TRBV6-5,CASSFIAGGRTDTQYF
TRBJ2-4,TRBV6-1,CASSLRAKNIQYF
TRBJ1-2,TRBV10-2,CASSVSVHGQLHGYTF